The rows below give T cell receptor beta chains drawn from one sample of a study of response to subunit inactivated influenza vaccine. TCRdb used MiXCR to reprocess the RT-PCR reads, holding one entry per CDR3 protein. The sample holds some 600,000 distinct CDR3 sequences, around 13% seen once. Specimen: PBMCs from blood, collected 14 to 15 days before vaccination. The origin of the receptors is a man aged 50-59 years who received an inactivated influenza vaccine. The CDR3 runs from the conserved cysteine through the conserved F or W. Fields, in order: CDR3 DNA, CDR3 protein, J gene, D gene, clone size, V gene. D genes are given only for firm matches. Only some rows state a clone size, as once, few, many or a class for expanded clones.

cdr3_nt: TGTGCCAGCAGTTTGGACGGCTTGCTCTCTGGAAACACCATATATTTT
cdr3_aa: CASSLDGLLSGNTIYF
j_call: TRBJ1-3
d_call: NA
clone_size: few
v_call: TRBV12-3/TRBV12-4

cdr3_nt: TGTGCCAGCAGCTTAGATGATTCTAGCGGGAGGAGGAGCACAGATACGCAGTATTTT
cdr3_aa: CASSLDDSSGRRSTDTQYF
j_call: TRBJ2-3
d_call: TRBD2
clone_size: few
v_call: TRBV11-2

cdr3_nt: TGCAGCGTTGAAGGGAACCTTTGGCGGGAGGAGCAGTTCTTC
cdr3_aa: CSVEGNLWREEQFF
j_call: TRBJ2-1
d_call: TRBD2
clone_size: few
v_call: TRBV29-1

cdr3_nt: TGTGCCAGCAGTTTCCGTCAAGGTCTGAGGCTCACTGAAGCTTTCTTT
cdr3_aa: CASSFRQGLRLTEAFF
j_call: TRBJ1-1
d_call: NA
clone_size: many
v_call: TRBV12-3/TRBV12-4

cdr3_nt: TGTGCCAGCAGCATTGAGGACATCTCTGGAAACACCATATATTTT
cdr3_aa: CASSIEDISGNTIYF
j_call: TRBJ1-3
d_call: NA
clone_size: few
v_call: TRBV9

cdr3_nt: TGTGCCAGCAGTACGCTAGCGGGCGCCTACAATGAGCAGTTCTTC
cdr3_aa: CASSTLAGAYNEQFF
j_call: TRBJ2-1
d_call: TRBD2
clone_size: NA
v_call: TRBV12-3/TRBV12-4

cdr3_nt: TGTGCCAGCACCGAGGGGGGACAGTGGAGCTCCTACAATGAGCAGTTCTTC
cdr3_aa: CASTEGGQWSSYNEQFF
j_call: TRBJ2-1
d_call: NA
clone_size: many
v_call: TRBV11-2

cdr3_nt: TGTGCCAGCAGTCCGGGAGTAGGAGAGACCCAGTACTTC
cdr3_aa: CASSPGVGETQYF
j_call: TRBJ2-5
d_call: NA
clone_size: many
v_call: TRBV12-3/TRBV12-4

cdr3_nt: TGTGCCAGCAGCTCCAGTCCCGAAGCTTTCTTT
cdr3_aa: CASSSSPEAFF
j_call: TRBJ1-1
d_call: NA
clone_size: NA
v_call: TRBV11-2

cdr3_nt: TGTGCCAGCAGTTACTCACAGGGTACCCCAAACAATGAGCAGTTCTTC
cdr3_aa: CASSYSQGTPNNEQFF
j_call: TRBJ2-1
d_call: NA
clone_size: many
v_call: TRBV6-5